Each of the 28 T cell receptor beta chains below was sequenced from the same sample in a study of T-cell reconstitution after alpha-beta-depleted transplantation in children. TCRbeta library construction was performed incorporating unique molecular identifiers. One entry per CDR3 protein, called by TCRdb with MiXCR from the PCR reads. The sample holds 95,000 to 150,000 distinct CDR3 sequences, 20% to 25% seen once. Sample: PBMCs, mostly from graft donor cells, taken 180 days after TCRalphabeta/CD19-depleted stem cell transplant. The receptor source for this set is a male patient between 2 and 15 years old who had a stem cell transplant for chronic granulomatous disease, so the T cells may come from the graft donor.

V usage is TRBV20-1 and J usage is TRBJ1-5, with 11 bases aligning to TRBD1. The germline V gene has CDR1 DFQATT and CDR2 SNEGSKA (reference sequence). V was clipped by 4 bases and J by 1 base; unmatched bases: 9. There are 17 residues in the CDR3. The CDR3: CSAIPGQGGGSNQPQHF. The CDR3, as DNA: TGCAGTGCTATCCCGGGACAGGGGGGGGGGAGCAATCAGCCCCAGCATTTT.

The genes are TRBV12-3 or TRBV12-4 and TRBJ2-1; D may be TRBD1 (5 bases). V shed 7 bases and J shed 7 bases, with 17 bases lying between them. The CDR3 is 14 amino acids. The CDR3 loop is CASTRGAGRNEQFF. The CDR3 DNA is TGTGCCAGCACCCGTGGGGCAGGGCGGAATGAGCAGTTCTTC.

This chain uses TRBV12-3 or TRBV12-4 with TRBJ2-7; 7 bases line up with TRBD2. The CDR3 has 14 residues. With 11 bases clipped from V and 6 bases from J, the junction kept 16 bases outside the gene matches. CDR3 nucleotide sequence: TGTGCCTCTCTCAGGAGCTCCCCGGGAGGCGAGCAGTACTTC. Translating it yields CASLRSSPGGEQYF.

V and J are TRBV12-3 or TRBV12-4 and TRBJ2-7, with a tentative D call TRBD1 (5 bases). Trimming pared 11 bases from V and 7 bases from J, leaving 18 bases between. This CDR3 region has 12 residues. The CDR3 sequence: CAFSRPKGEQYF. The DNA of the CDR3 is TGTGCCTTCTCTCGGCCCAAGGGGGAGCAGTACTTC.

This clonotype was seen a single time. The CDR3 here is CASRGGPYEQYF. Here the CDR3 DNA reads TGTGCCAGCAGAGGCGGCCCCTACGAGCAGTACTTC. V and J are TRBV28 and TRBJ2-7; D is ambiguous. CDR3 length equals 12 residues. V dropped 6 bases and J dropped 2 bases, with 8 bases sitting between them. CDR1 is MDHEN, CDR2 SYDVKM, per germline.

This clonotype was counted at least ten times. This chain links TRBV12-3 or TRBV12-4 with TRBJ2-7; a weak D match, TRBD2 (5 bases). The CDR3 is 13 amino acids. Trimming left V 7 bases short and J 3 bases short, with 13 bases between. In DNA, the CDR3 is TGTGCCAGCAACGCGGACGGACTCTACGAGCAGTACTTC. Protein sequence: CASNADGLYEQYF.

The rearrangement links TRBV3-1 to TRBJ2-1; D perhaps matches TRBD2 (6 bases). From germline, CDR1 is LGHDT and CDR2 YNNKEL (reference sequence). The CDR3 runs 14 residues. V gave up 1 base and J gave up 8 bases, with 12 bases separating them. Here the CDR3 DNA reads TGTGCCAGCAGCCAAGGGGACTTTGAGTATGAGCAGTTCTTC. Translation: CASSQGDFEYEQFF.

Many counts were recorded for this clonotype. The V gene is TRBV28, the J gene TRBJ1-2; 11 bases are shared with TRBD1. CDR1 and CDR2 from the germline V gene are MDHEN and SYDVKM. The CDR3 runs 17 residues. V gave up 2 bases and J gave up 0 bases; unmatched junction bases: 5. Here the CDR3 DNA reads TGTGCCAGCAGTTTACCCGGACAGGGGGCGGCTAACTATGGCTACACCTTC. It is translated as CASSLPGQGAANYGYTF.

This clonotype was seen many times. The V call is TRBV20-1, the J call TRBJ2-5, with D possibly being TRBD2 (5 bases). Germline-derived CDR1 and CDR2 are DFQATT and SNEGSKA (reference sequence). With 1 base removed from V and 4 bases from J, the gap between germline ends came to 13 bases. The CDR3 covers 14 residues. CDR3 nucleotide sequence: TGCAGTGCTAGAGGGCGGTGGGAGTCAGAGACCCAGTACTTC. The encoded protein is CSARGRWESETQYF.

In this sample, this clonotype turned up many times. This rearrangement joins TRBV5-1 to TRBJ2-2, with no clear D. Trimming left V 1 base short and J 1 base short, with 11 bases between. The CDR3 consists of 16 residues. Germline-derived CDR1 and CDR2 are SGHRS and YFSETQ. CDR3 protein: CASSLKSWGNTGELFF. The CDR3 DNA reads TGCGCCAGCAGCTTGAAGTCCTGGGGGAACACCGGGGAGCTGTTTTTT.

This clonotype was detected a few times. This chain uses TRBV29-1 with TRBJ2-1; 7 bases are shared with TRBD2. The CDR3 totals 15 residues. Germline V gene data show CDR1 as SQVTM and CDR2 as ANQGSEA. V dropped 6 bases and J dropped 0; count of bases not matched to a gene: 8. The CDR3 bases are TGCAGCGTGGCCGGGGGGTCAACCTCCTACAATGAGCAGTTCTTC. Translated, it gives CSVAGGSTSYNEQFF.

This clonotype occurred a few times. The V call is TRBV12-3 or TRBV12-4, the J call TRBJ2-1, with 9 bases matching TRBD1. The length of the CDR3 is 12 residues. With V trimmed by 8 bases and J by 9 bases, 5 bases remained unmatched. CDR3 nucleotides: TGTGCCAGCGGTACAGGGGGCTTTGAGCAGTTCTTC. It encodes CASGTGGFEQFF.

This clonotype was seen many times. The genes are TRBV20-1 and TRBJ2-3; D ambiguous. Trimming cost V 1 base and J 2 bases, with 7 bases left between them. The CDR3 loop spans 13 amino acids. CDR1 and CDR2 (germline): DFQATT, SNEGSKA (reference sequence). CDR3 in amino acids: CSARAQNTDTQYF. The CDR3 DNA is TGCAGTGCTAGAGCGCAGAACACAGATACGCAGTATTTT.

This clonotype was found a few times. The chain has TRBV12-3 or TRBV12-4 and TRBJ2-7; 10 bases agree with TRBD2. This CDR3 is 13 amino acids long. Unmatched junction bases numbered 7, after V lost 6 bases and J lost 8 bases. The DNA of the CDR3 is TGTGCCAGCAGCACCCCACTAGCGGGAAAGCAGTACTTC. Translated, it gives CASSTPLAGKQYF.

This chain connects TRBV5-5 to TRBJ2-2; 9 nucleotides agree with TRBD2. V was clipped by 0 bases and J by 5 bases; unmatched bases: 11. This CDR3 comprises 18 residues. Germline loops: CDR1 SGHKS, CDR2 YYEKEE (reference sequence). The CDR3 region is CASSLGPSGDPGTGELFF. DNA of the CDR3: TGTGCCAGCAGCTTGGGCCCTAGCGGGGACCCGGGGACCGGGGAGCTGTTTTTT.

The genes are TRBV12-3 or TRBV12-4 and TRBJ1-1; D unresolved. The CDR3 sequence is 13 residues long. The ends were cut back, 5 bases at V and 5 bases at J, with 12 bases in the middle. The CDR3 loop reads CASSPDSATEAFF. In DNA, the CDR3 is TGTGCCAGCAGTCCAGATTCGGCAACTGAAGCTTTCTTT.

This clonotype was observed a few times. The gene calls are TRBV20-1 and TRBJ2-3; 8 bases are shared with TRBD2. The V gene's germline CDR1 is DFQATT and CDR2 SNEGSKA (reference sequence). V shed 3 bases, J shed 0 bases, and the junction held 8 bases outside the gene matches. The CDR3 is 16 residues long. Written as DNA, the CDR3 is TGCAGTGCTAGGAGGGGTAGCGGGACGAGCACAGATACGCAGTATTTT. Residues: CSARRGSGTSTDTQYF.

This rearrangement joins TRBV11-3 to TRBJ2-3, with 8 bases lining up with TRBD2. J was trimmed by 4 bases and V by 0 bases; bases with no gene match: 6. The CDR3 loop spans 16 amino acids. Germline CDR1 is SGHNT and CDR2 is YENEEA. The CDR3 spells CASSLDLPGGADTQYF. DNA of the CDR3: TGTGCCAGCAGCTTAGATCTTCCGGGAGGGGCAGATACGCAGTATTTT. Looking up the rest from reference TRBV11-3 and TRBJ2-3 gives the full variable domain: EAGVVQSPRYKIIEKKQPVAFWCNPISGHNTLYWYLQNLGQGPELLIRYENEEAVDDSQLPKDRFSAERLKGVDSTLKIQPAELGDSAVYLCASSLDLPGGADTQYFGPGTRLTVL.

The V call is TRBV5-1, the J call TRBJ1-1; D call uncertain. CDR3 size: 12 residues. The V gene's germline CDR1 is SGHRS and CDR2 YFSETQ. V was shortened by 3 bases and J by 1 base, with 4 bases between the two germline ends. CDR3 sequence (DNA): TGCGCCAGCAGCTCGGGGAACACTGAAGCTTTCTTT. Its translation: CASSSGNTEAFF.

The table lists this clonotype with a few counts. CDR3 DNA sequence: TGCAGCGTTTCCTATAACGGGGCTAACTATGGCTACACCTTC. Its translation: CSVSYNGANYGYTF. The chain uses TRBV29-1 and TRBJ1-2; D gene unclear. Germline assignment: CDR1 SQVTM and CDR2 ANQGSEA. V was cut by 5 bases and J by 0 bases, with 13 bases left in between. This CDR3 region has 14 residues.

This chain connects TRBV5-1 to TRBJ2-5; D unclear. Per the germline V gene, CDR1 is SGHRS and CDR2 is YFSETQ. This CDR3 comprises 14 residues. V lost 2 bases and J 0 bases, leaving 8 bases between the germline ends. Written as DNA, the CDR3 is TGCGCCAGCAGCTTTGGGATCCACCAAGAGACCCAGTACTTC. Amino acids: CASSFGIHQETQYF.

At least ten counts were recorded for this clonotype. The V call is TRBV29-1, the J call TRBJ2-7, with D unclear. The CDR3 totals 11 residues. Germline V lookup: CDR1 SQVTM, CDR2 ANQGSEA. Trimming removed 3 bases from V and 5 bases from J, with 8 bases in between. CDR3 in amino acids: CSVELINEQYF. Written as DNA, the CDR3 is TGCAGCGTTGAGCTAATTAACGAGCAGTACTTC.

The rearrangement links TRBV15 to TRBJ2-3; D remains unclear. Trimming pared 0 bases from V and 6 bases from J, leaving 7 bases between. CDR3 size: 13 residues. Per the germline V gene, CDR1 is LNHNV and CDR2 is YYDKDF (reference sequence). CDR3: CATSRDPWDTQYF. Here the CDR3 DNA reads TGTGCCACCAGCAGAGACCCCTGGGATACGCAGTATTTT.

This clonotype was recorded many times. The chain employs TRBV15 and TRBJ1-2; weak D call: TRBD1 (6 bases). CDR3 size: 14 residues. CDR1 is LNHNV, CDR2 YYDKDF, per germline (reference sequence). V lost 0 bases and J 6 bases, leaving 11 bases between the germline ends. The chain's CDR3 is CATSRDRRGHGYTF. The CDR3 DNA sequence: TGTGCCACCAGCAGAGATAGACGGGGGCATGGCTACACCTTC.

This clonotype showed up many times. The chain uses TRBV5-1 and TRBJ1-4, with D perhaps TRBD1 (6 bases). V was cut by 4 bases and J by 3 bases, with 13 bases left in between. This CDR3 comprises 15 residues. The V gene's germline CDR1 is SGHRS and CDR2 YFSETQ. In nucleotides, the CDR3 is TGCGCCAGCAGCGGAGGGGGTACAGCTAATGAAAAACTGTTTTTT. It translates to CASSGGGTANEKLFF. The full variable domain, its missing parts supplied by reference TRBV5-1 and TRBJ1-4, is KAGVTQTPRYLIKTRGQQVTLSCSPISGHRSVSWYQQTPGQGLQFLFEYFSETQRNKGNFPGRFSGRQFSNSRSEMNVSTLELGDSALYLCASSGGGTANEKLFFGSGTQLSVL.

In its sample, this clonotype was seen many times. Here the CDR3 reads CASSQDSYEQYF. CDR3 in DNA: TGTGCCAGCAGCCAAGACAGCTACGAGCAGTACTTC. The chain links TRBV7-2 to TRBJ2-7; perhaps TRBD1 as D (5 bases). V was pared by 5 bases and J by 3 bases, with 8 bases between. This CDR3 is built from 12 residues. Germline V gene sequence: CDR1 SGHTA, CDR2 FQGNSA. The variable domain in full, completed from reference TRBV7-2 and TRBJ2-7, reads GAGVSQSPSNKVTEKGKDVELRCDPISGHTALYWYRQSLGQGLEFLIYFQGNSAPDKSGLPSDRFSAERTGGSVSTLTIQRTQQEDSAVYLCASSQDSYEQYFGPGTRLTVT.

The chain employs TRBV20-1 and TRBJ2-1; 7 bases are a match to TRBD2. CDR1 DFQATT and CDR2 SNEGSKA come from the germline V gene (reference sequence). V lost 1 base to trimming and J lost 5 bases; unmatched junction nucleotides: 14. This CDR3 is built from 17 residues. Here the CDR3 reads CSARGGESGDLNNEQFF. The CDR3 coding sequence is TGCAGTGCTAGAGGTGGGGAAAGCGGGGACCTGAACAATGAGCAGTTCTTC.

This clonotype was counted at least ten times. The genes are TRBV15 and TRBJ2-7; 7 nucleotides match TRBD2. J gave up 4 bases and V 3 bases, and 12 bases lay outside the gene matches. This CDR3 is 16 amino acids long. Germline CDR1 LNHNV, CDR2 YYDKDF (reference sequence). CDR3 coding DNA: TGTGCCACCAGCAGGCACCGCGGGGGAGATATGTACGAGCAGTACTTC. Encoded protein: CATSRHRGGDMYEQYF.